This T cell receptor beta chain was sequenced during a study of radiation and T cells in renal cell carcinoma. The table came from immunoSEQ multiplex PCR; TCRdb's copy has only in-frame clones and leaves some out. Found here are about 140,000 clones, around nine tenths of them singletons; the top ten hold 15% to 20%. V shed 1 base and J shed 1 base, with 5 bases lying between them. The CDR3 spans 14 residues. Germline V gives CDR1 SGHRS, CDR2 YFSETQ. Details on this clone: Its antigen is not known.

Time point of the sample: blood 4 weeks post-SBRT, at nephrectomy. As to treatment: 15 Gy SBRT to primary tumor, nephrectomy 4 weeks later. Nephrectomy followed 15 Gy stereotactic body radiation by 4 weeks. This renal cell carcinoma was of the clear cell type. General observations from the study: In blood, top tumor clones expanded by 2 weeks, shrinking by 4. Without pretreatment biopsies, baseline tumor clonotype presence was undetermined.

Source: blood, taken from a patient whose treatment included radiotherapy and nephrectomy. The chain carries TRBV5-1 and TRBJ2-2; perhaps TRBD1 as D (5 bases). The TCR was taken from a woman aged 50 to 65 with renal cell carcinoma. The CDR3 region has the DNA TGCGCCAGCAGCTTGACAGGGAACACCGGGGAGCTGTTTTTT. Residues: CASSLTGNTGELFF.